These 14 T cell receptor beta chains share one sample of origin, sequenced in a study of post-analysis software for immune sequencing data. Study-level findings and limits: TRBV5-6, TRBV5-1 and TRBV20-1 belonged to a set of a few TRBV segments that were more frequent in patients than controls.

The library was made from cDNA and included unique molecular identifiers. TCRdb reprocessed the PCR reads via MiXCR and lists one record per CDR3 protein. The table lists some 500,000 distinct CDR3 sequences, nearly 45% of them singletons. The antigens these receptors bind are not known. The sample taken for sequencing was blood. The source of these receptors is a girl aged 10 to 17 with multiple sclerosis.

This clonotype was seen only a few times. The chain links TRBV6-5 to TRBJ2-7; D is possibly TRBD1 or TRBD2 (5 bases each). Between the trimmed V and J ends, which lost 6 bases and 2 bases, there was a span of 11 bases. The CDR3 spans 13 residues. CDR1 and CDR2 from the germline V gene are MNHEY and SVGAGI. CDR3: CASSRGEAYEQYF. The CDR3 nucleotides are TGTGCCAGCAGCCGAGGGGAAGCCTACGAGCAGTACTTC.

The rearrangement links TRBV20-1 to TRBJ2-7; 10 nucleotides align to TRBD2. The trim removed 3 bases at V and 4 bases at J, leaving 6 bases unmatched. Germline V CDR1 and CDR2: DFQATT, SNEGSKA (reference sequence). This CDR3 has 14 residues. CDR3 residues: CSASLAGAYYEQYF. As DNA, the CDR3 is TGCAGTGCTAGCCTAGCGGGAGCGTATTACGAGCAGTACTTC.

The table lists this clonotype with a few counts. This chain uses TRBV6-2 or TRBV6-3 with TRBJ2-3, with 12 bases fitting TRBD2. The V segment lost 6 bases and the J segment 4 bases; nucleotides outside the gene matches: 8. CDR1 and CDR2 from the germline V gene are MNHEY and SVGEGT. The CDR3 is 16 amino acids. The CDR3 spells CASSSSLAGGSDTQYF. In DNA, the CDR3 is TGTGCCAGCAGCTCGTCACTAGCGGGAGGATCAGATACGCAGTATTTT.

The rearrangement links TRBV6-2 or TRBV6-3 to TRBJ2-1; no firm D call. Germline loops: CDR1 MNHEY, CDR2 SVGEGT. V lost 10 bases and J lost 12, with 19 bases in between. The CDR3 has 12 amino acids. Here the CDR3 DNA reads TGTGCCACCGAGAGGACCTCCCCTGGGCAGTTCTTC. Translation: CATERTSPGQFF.

The rearrangement joins TRBV12-3 or TRBV12-4 to TRBJ2-1; TRBD2 matches 8 bases. There are 16 residues in the CDR3. Unmatched junction bases numbered 12, after V lost 5 bases and J lost 6 bases. The CDR3 bases are TGTGCCAGCAGTCCAAACGGGGAGCGGGAGTTCAATGAGCAGTTCTTC. As protein: CASSPNGEREFNEQFF.

This clonotype turned up a few times. The chain uses TRBV5-5 and TRBJ1-5; no clear D gene. The V gene's germline CDR1 is SGHKS and CDR2 YYEKEE (reference sequence). The CDR3 length is 15 residues. Deletions cut 1 base from V and 7 bases from J, with 15 bases between. The CDR3 region is CASSLTPTGVQPQHF. The DNA of the CDR3 is TGTGCCAGCAGCTTGACCCCGACCGGGGTCCAGCCCCAGCATTTT.

The table lists this clonotype with a few counts. The genes are TRBV20-1 and TRBJ2-7; TRBD1 agrees at 7 bases. The CDR3 contains 13 residues. Germline CDR1 reads DFQATT; CDR2 reads SNEGSKA (reference sequence). The junction had 5 bases not matched to a gene; V was cut back by 6 bases and J by 0 bases. CDR3 protein: CSAARDSSYEQYF. CDR3 sequence (DNA): TGCAGTGCGGCAAGGGACAGCTCCTACGAGCAGTACTTC.

The chain recombines TRBV20-1 with TRBJ1-5, with D hard to call. V lost 2 bases to trimming and J lost 2 bases, with 19 bases between them. The CDR3 covers 17 residues. In germline, CDR1 is DFQATT, CDR2 SNEGSKA (reference sequence). The CDR3 sequence is CSARFSAIQSGNQPQHF. The CDR3 nucleotides are TGCAGTGCTAGATTTTCGGCTATTCAAAGCGGCAATCAGCCCCAGCATTTT.

The V gene is TRBV6-6, the J gene TRBJ2-1; 12 bases are a match to TRBD1. The CDR3 runs to 14 residues. Germline CDR1 MNHNY, CDR2 SVGAGI (reference sequence). Trimming at V came to 7 bases and at J to 6 bases, leaving 4 bases not matched to a gene. The CDR3 reads CASIPGQGANEQFF. The DNA for the CDR3 is TGTGCCAGCATCCCGGGACAGGGGGCCAATGAGCAGTTCTTC.

The genes are TRBV6-5 and TRBJ2-2; D gene uncertain. Germline CDR1 MNHEY, CDR2 SVGAGI. This CDR3 is built from 12 residues. Trimming stripped 3 bases from V and 2 bases from J, with 1 base between. CDR3 DNA: TGTGCCAGCAGTTATAACACCGGGGAGCTGTTTTTT. It codes for CASSYNTGELFF.

There are many counts of this clonotype. J is TRBJ2-1 and V is TRBV20-1; D may be TRBD2 (6 bases). V was cut by 8 bases and J by 0 bases, with 17 bases left in between. Germline V gene lookup returns CDR1 DFQATT and CDR2 SNEGSKA (reference sequence). The CDR3 loop spans 15 amino acids. CDR3 protein: CSSSWRDSSYNEQFF. The DNA for the CDR3 is TGCAGTTCGTCATGGCGGGACTCCTCCTACAATGAGCAGTTCTTC.

The J gene is TRBJ2-7, the V gene TRBV9; D not certain. CDR1 SGDLS and CDR2 YYNGEE come from the germline V gene. V shed 2 bases and J shed 0 bases, with 9 bases lying between them. This CDR3 contains 14 residues. CDR3 bases: TGTGCCAGCAGCGTTTCCTTGAGCTCCTACGAGCAGTACTTC. It translates to CASSVSLSSYEQYF.

V is TRBV20-1 and J is TRBJ2-7; TRBD2 matches 15 bases. Germline-derived CDR1 and CDR2 are DFQATT and SNEGSKA (reference sequence). This CDR3 contains 15 residues. J lost 8 bases, V lost 6 bases, and 11 bases had no gene match. The CDR3 bases are TGCAGTGCGGCCGAGGGACTAGCGGGAGGTCCCCAGCAGTACTTC. This translates into CSAAEGLAGGPQQYF.

The chain joins TRBV30 to TRBJ2-7, with a weak D call TRBD2 (6 bases). Trimming shortened V by 2 bases and J by 7 bases, and 18 bases separated the two germline ends. Germline CDR1 and CDR2: GTSNPN and SVGIG (reference sequence). The CDR3 consists of 14 residues. In DNA form, the CDR3 reads TGTGCCTGGAGTTTCGGGGGTTTCAACAATGAGCAGTACTTC. Its protein is CAWSFGGFNNEQYF.